These T cell receptor beta chains were read from a single sample in a study of blood T cells in healthy people across ages. One entry per CDR3 protein, called by TCRdb with MiXCR from the 5' RACE reads. The repertoire includes roughly 800,000 distinct CDR3 sequences, more than 45% of them detected once, and 22% sits in the top ten. The sequencing sample was made of blood. The receptors stem from a man aged 25 to 45 in good health. Each CDR3 is given with its conserved first and last residue. The D gene is left open where the match is weak. The size of a clone is reported for some rows only, either as once, few or many, or as a class for expanded clones.

v_gene	abundance	j_gene	d_gene	CDR3nt	CDR3aa
TRBV7-2	NA	TRBJ2-7	TRBD2	TGTGCCAGCAGCTTAGCGCGAGCGGGAGGGAACGAGCAGTACTTC	CASSLARAGGNEQYF
TRBV7-2	NA	TRBJ2-7	NA	TGTGCCAGCAGCCCCCTCGGCTCCTACAATGAGCAGTACTTC	CASSPLGSYNEQYF
TRBV6-1	NA	TRBJ2-6	NA	TGTGCCAGCGTTGGAGGGGGGACTGGGGCCAACGTCCTGACTTTC	CASVGGGTGANVLTF
TRBV20-1	NA	TRBJ2-4	TRBD1	TGCAGTGCTAGCCCCAGGACAGGGATAAGCATTCAGTACTTC	CSASPRTGISIQYF
TRBV4-3	few	TRBJ2-5	TRBD2	TGCGCCAGCAGCTACGGGACTAGCGGGAGGGAGACCCAGTACTTC	CASSYGTSGRETQYF
TRBV12-3/TRBV12-4	NA	TRBJ1-5	NA	TGTGCCAGCAGTCGTTCACAGGGTGCGGTTCAGCCCCAGCATTTT	CASSRSQGAVQPQHF
TRBV29-1	NA	TRBJ2-1	NA	TGCGGCGTTGAGGGGGTGTTGGGGAGCAATGAGCAGTTCTTC	CGVEGVLGSNEQFF
TRBV20-1	few	TRBJ1-2	NA	TGCAGTGCCGTAGGCACAGACAGGTCGTATGGCTACACCTTC	CSAVGTDRSYGYTF
TRBV20-1	NA	TRBJ2-7	NA	TGCAGTGCTGTGGGACGGGACGAGCAGTACTTC	CSAVGRDEQYF
TRBV18	NA	TRBJ2-4	NA	TGTGCCAGCTCACCTATAGTGGGAGGCGAAAACATTCAGTACTTC	CASSPIVGGENIQYF
TRBV11-2	NA	TRBJ2-3	TRBD1	TGTGCCAGCAGCCCCCGGGACAGGGGATTGCGCACAGATACGCAGTATTTT	CASSPRDRGLRTDTQYF
TRBV7-2	few	TRBJ2-1	NA	TGTGCCAGCAGCTTAGAATCTGAAGTCCTCTACAATGAGCAGTTCTTC	CASSLESEVLYNEQFF
TRBV5-1	NA	TRBJ2-1	NA	TGCGCCAGCAGCTTGGATTGGGACAATGAGCAGTTCTTC	CASSLDWDNEQFF
TRBV5-1	NA	TRBJ2-1	NA	TGCGCCAGCAGCTTGGCCCTCCCACCCGACGAGCAGTTCTTC	CASSLALPPDEQFF
TRBV7-8	few	TRBJ2-7	TRBD1	TGTGCCAGCAGCTTAGACAGGGGCCACGAGCAGTACTTC	CASSLDRGHEQYF
TRBV5-4	once	TRBJ2-6	NA	TGTGCCAGCAGCTCCGGAGGGGGCTACGGGGCCAACGTCCTGACTTTC	CASSSGGGYGANVLTF
TRBV20-1	NA	TRBJ2-5	NA	TGCAGTGCTAGAGTAGACCTCCTAGGGGAGACCCAGTACTTC	CSARVDLLGETQYF
TRBV7-9	NA	TRBJ2-7	NA	TGTGCCACCTCGGGTTCTCGGGCCTACGAGCAGTACTTC	CATSGSRAYEQYF
TRBV11-1	NA	TRBJ2-1	NA	TGTGCCAGCAGCTTACGCCCAGGGGGGAGGGTCTCCTACAATGAGCAGTTCTTC	CASSLRPGGRVSYNEQFF
TRBV12-3/TRBV12-4	NA	TRBJ2-7	TRBD2	TGTGCCAGCAGTTTAGAGGGAGGGGAACAGTGGAAGGCAATGAAGCAGTACTTC	CASSLEGGEQWKAMKQYF
TRBV12-3/TRBV12-4	NA	TRBJ2-1	NA	TGTGCCAGCAGTAAGGGGGGAAACATCAATGAGCAGTTCTTC	CASSKGGNINEQFF
TRBV5-1	few	TRBJ2-1	NA	TGCGCCAGCAGCTTGGCCTCGGGTAGCGACGAGCAGTTCTTC	CASSLASGSDEQFF
TRBV5-1	few	TRBJ2-7	TRBD2	TGCGCCAGCAGTTCGGGACTAGGAGTGGGCGAGCAGTACTTC	CASSSGLGVGEQYF
TRBV20-1	few	TRBJ1-1	NA	TGCAGTACCCCCCGGGGGGCCGGTACTGAAGCTTTCTTT	CSTPRGAGTEAFF
TRBV7-2	NA	TRBJ2-7	NA	TGTGCCAGCAGCCAAGACGGGTTCTCCGAGCAGTACTTC	CASSQDGFSEQYF
TRBV10-3	few	TRBJ2-5	TRBD1	TGTGCCATCAGACAGGGGGAAGAGACCCAGTACTTC	CAIRQGEETQYF
TRBV4-3	few	TRBJ1-2	NA	TGCGCCAGCAGCCAAGGGGCTAAGACTGGCTACACCTTC	CASSQGAKTGYTF
TRBV11-2	NA	TRBJ2-1	NA	TGTGCCAGCAGCTTAGATCAGGGGCCGGCGTTCGATGAGCAGTTCTTC	CASSLDQGPAFDEQFF
TRBV7-3	NA	TRBJ2-5	NA	TGTGCCAGCAGCCAGAGCGGACTAGGGGGCACCCAGTACTTC	CASSQSGLGGTQYF
TRBV5-1	few	TRBJ2-7	NA	TGCGCCAGCAGCTTGGATGGGGGAAGGGGAATCTACGAGCAGTACTTC	CASSLDGGRGIYEQYF
TRBV20-1	NA	TRBJ2-7	NA	TGCAGTGCTCCTACCAGGGTTTCCTACGAGCAGTACTTC	CSAPTRVSYEQYF
TRBV20-1	few	TRBJ1-1	TRBD1	TGCAGTGCTAGGAGCACCTACAGGGGGGAAGCTTTCTTT	CSARSTYRGEAFF
TRBV25-1	few	TRBJ2-1	NA	TGTGCCGCAACCTGGGACTCTCCCGGGAACAATGAGCAGTTCTTC	CAATWDSPGNNEQFF
TRBV29-1	NA	TRBJ2-7	NA	TGCAGCGTTGAAGGCCACGGTAAAATTTCAGACTACGAGCAGTACTTC	CSVEGHGKISDYEQYF
TRBV4-1	few	TRBJ2-7	NA	TGCGCCAGCAGCCAAAAAGACGCGTACGAGCAGTACTTC	CASSQKDAYEQYF
TRBV9	NA	TRBJ1-6	TRBD1	TGTGCCAGCAGCGCCCCGGGACAGGGGTTCAGGTCACCCCTCCACTTT	CASSAPGQGFRSPLHF
TRBV15	few	TRBJ1-5	NA	TGTGCCACCAGCAGAGGTGGACAGCCTGGTCAGCCCCAGCATTTT	CATSRGGQPGQPQHF
TRBV7-2	NA	TRBJ1-2	NA	TGTGCCAGCAGCTTATCCCCCGAGAACTATGGCTACACCTTC	CASSLSPENYGYTF
TRBV29-1	NA	TRBJ1-2	TRBD1	TGCAGCGTTAGAGACAGGGCACATCCTAACTATGGCTACACCTTC	CSVRDRAHPNYGYTF
TRBV11-1	once	TRBJ2-7	TRBD1	TGTGCCAGCAGCTCAGGGGGCTACGGCTACGAGCAGTACTTC	CASSSGGYGYEQYF
TRBV29-1	NA	TRBJ1-1	NA	TGCAGCGGTATTTGGGGTGGCACTGAAGCTTTCTTT	CSGIWGGTEAFF
TRBV7-6	NA	TRBJ2-1	TRBD2	TGTGCCAGCAGCTTGAGGCGGGAGGGCCGAAATGAGCAGTTCTTC	CASSLRREGRNEQFF
TRBV3-1	NA	TRBJ1-6	NA	TGTGCCAGCAGCCCCGACCGAGGGGGTTACTATAATTCACCCCTCCACTTT	CASSPDRGGYYNSPLHF
TRBV4-3	NA	TRBJ2-1	TRBD2	TGCGCCAGCAGCCCCACAATCCTACTGCCCGGGGGGACTAGCGCCTACAATGAGCAGTTCTTC	CASSPTILLPGGTSAYNEQFF
TRBV7-9	NA	TRBJ2-3	NA	TGTGCCAGCAGGCAGAGGTCTTCAGGGACAGATACGCAGTATTTT	CASRQRSSGTDTQYF
TRBV29-1	NA	TRBJ2-1	NA	TGCAGCGTTGAAGTTCTGGGGGCCTACAATGAGCAGTTCTTC	CSVEVLGAYNEQFF
TRBV6-1	NA	TRBJ1-2	NA	TGTGCCAGCAGTGAAGTTTTCGGGTTTTTTGGCTATGGCTACACCTTC	CASSEVFGFFGYGYTF
TRBV5-1	few	TRBJ2-1	NA	TGCGCCAGCAGGGCAACAGGGTCCCTCAATGAGCAGTTCTTC	CASRATGSLNEQFF
TRBV20-1	NA	TRBJ1-5	NA	TGCAGTGCTCGGACCGAGAGAAATCAGCCCCAGCATTTT	CSARTERNQPQHF
TRBV6-2/TRBV6-3	NA	TRBJ2-1	TRBD2	TGTGCCGGAGGCGGGAGCTCCTACAATGAGCAGTTCTTC	CAGGGSSYNEQFF
TRBV29-1	NA	TRBJ2-1	TRBD2	TGCAGCGTTGAAAGACTAGCGGAGATGGGGAATGAGCAGTTCTTC	CSVERLAEMGNEQFF
TRBV29-1	many	TRBJ2-5	TRBD1	TGCAGCGTTCCACTTACAGGGGGAGAGACCCAGTACTTC	CSVPLTGGETQYF
TRBV27	once	TRBJ2-7	NA	TGTGCCAGCAGCCTAAGGGACGGGAGCTCCTACGAGCAGTACTTC	CASSLRDGSSYEQYF
TRBV3-1	NA	TRBJ2-7	TRBD2	TGTGCCAGCAGCCTTCAGCCCCTCACTAGCGAGAGCTCCTACGAGCAGTACTTC	CASSLQPLTSESSYEQYF
TRBV28	few	TRBJ2-3	NA	TGTGCCAGCAGTTTACTCGGCGCCAGGAGTACGCAGTATTTT	CASSLLGARSTQYF
TRBV6-1	NA	TRBJ2-1	TRBD2	TGTGCCAGCAGTGATTGGTCGGGGGAGGGCTACAATGAGCAGTTCTTC	CASSDWSGEGYNEQFF
TRBV30	NA	TRBJ2-5	TRBD2	TGTGCCTGGAGCAGGGCCCTCTGGGAGGGCCTTAAAGAGACCCAGTACTTC	CAWSRALWEGLKETQYF
TRBV2	NA	TRBJ2-1	TRBD2	TGTGCCAGCAGGCAAAGCGGGGGCCACAACAATGAGCAGTTCTTC	CASRQSGGHNNEQFF
TRBV6-5	NA	TRBJ2-1	TRBD2	TGTGCCAGCACAACCCTGAGCGGGAGGACCTACAATGAGCAGTTCTTC	CASTTLSGRTYNEQFF
TRBV7-9	NA	TRBJ2-5	NA	TGCGCCAGCACACACAGCCTACAAGAGACCCAGTACTTC	CASTHSLQETQYF